What follows are 9 T cell receptor beta chains derived from one specimen sequenced in a study of human T cells and chemical hapten exposure. Each CDR3 protein gets one entry after TCRdb re-called the RACE reads with MiXCR. The data hold approximately 77,000 distinct CDR3 sequences, with approximately 8% observed a single time. Stated time point: patch test 1, 2 weeks after DPC sensitization. Treatment reported: therapeutic diphenylcyclopropenone sensitization with weekly scalp DPC. Source: whole blood, taken in connection with sensitization to the hapten diphenylcyclopropenone (DPC). These receptors all come from a woman aged 25 to 39 with alopecia areata. Some clones in this sample may be carry-over from other donors' samples.

The rearrangement joins TRBV12-5 to TRBJ2-1; no reliable D call. This CDR3 has 14 residues. V dropped 1 base and J dropped 4 bases, with 8 bases sitting between them. CDR1 is LGHNT, CDR2 FRNRAP, per germline. The CDR3 DNA sequence: TGTGCTAGTGGTTTGGGCGGACGGTACAATGAGCAGTTCTTC. Translating gives CASGLGGRYNEQFF.

Ten or more counts support this clonotype. This chain links TRBV12-3 or TRBV12-4 with TRBJ1-2, with 9 bases aligning to TRBD1. After removal of 6 bases from V and 3 bases from J, the junction contained 2 bases not matched to a gene. The CDR3 has 13 residues. The CDR3 region is CASSRDRDYGYTF. The CDR3 DNA follows: TGTGCCAGCAGCCGGGACAGGGACTATGGCTACACCTTC.

The table lists this clonotype with many counts. This chain connects TRBV24-1 to TRBJ2-2; the D gene is possibly TRBD1 (6 bases). The CDR3 loop spans 14 amino acids. The ends were cut back, 9 bases at V and 2 bases at J, with 12 bases in the middle. From germline, CDR1 is KGHDR and CDR2 SFDVKD. The CDR3 region is CATYTGRNTGELFF. CDR3 in DNA: TGTGCCACCTACACAGGGAGAAACACCGGGGAGCTGTTTTTT.

This clonotype appeared a few times. The chain is built from TRBV5-6 and TRBJ1-3, with D hard to call. CDR3 length: 15 residues. Germline assignment: CDR1 SGHDT and CDR2 YYEEEE. The V and J ends lost 4 bases and 0 bases respectively, with 11 bases between them. The CDR3 DNA is TGTGCCAGCAGCACTCCTCGATCCTCTGGAAACACCATATATTTT. Translated, it gives CASSTPRSSGNTIYF.

This clonotype was seen repeatedly, ten times or more. This chain links TRBV7-8 with TRBJ2-7; maybe TRBD2 (5 bases). Germline loops: CDR1 SGHVS, CDR2 FQNEAQ. The CDR3 length is 13 residues. Trimming cost V 0 bases and J 3 bases, with 6 bases left between them. CDR3: CASSLADYYEQYF. CDR3 nucleotides: TGTGCCAGCAGCTTAGCCGACTACTACGAGCAGTACTTC.

This clonotype was observed a few times. V usage is TRBV29-1 and J usage is TRBJ1-2, with D tentatively TRBD1 (5 bases). Germline V gene data show CDR1 as SQVTM and CDR2 as ANQGSEA. V dropped 4 bases and J dropped 0 bases, with 12 bases sitting between them. The CDR3 has 14 residues. CDR3 in DNA: TGCAGCGTTGCCCGGGACGGAGCTAACTATGGCTACACCTTC. It yields the protein CSVARDGANYGYTF.

This clonotype was counted many times. CDR3 in DNA: TGTGCCAGCTCACCAACGGGACCCAACACTGAAGCTTTCTTT. Residues: CASSPTGPNTEAFF. The chain recombines TRBV18 with TRBJ1-1, with TRBD1 as a possible D gene (5 bases). The V gene lost 2 bases and the J gene lost 2 bases, with 9 bases spanning the gap. This CDR3 contains 14 residues. CDR1 KGHSH and CDR2 LQKENI come from the germline V gene.

This clonotype was found many times. The chain employs TRBV2 and TRBJ1-6, with 9 bases matching TRBD1. This CDR3 region has 15 residues. J gave up 9 bases and V 1 base, and 4 bases lay outside the gene matches. CDR1 and CDR2 from the germline V gene are SNHLY and FYNNEI. This chain's CDR3 is CASSEETGGRSPLHF. The DNA of the CDR3 is TGTGCCAGCAGTGAAGAGACAGGGGGGCGTTCACCCCTCCACTTT.

The rearrangement joins TRBV5-1 to TRBJ1-4, with D unresolved. This CDR3 has 16 amino acids. Germline-derived CDR1 and CDR2 are SGHRS and YFSETQ. Trimming cost V 0 bases and J 7 bases, with 16 bases left between them. The CDR3: CASSLAFYPGGEKLFF. The DNA of the CDR3 is TGCGCCAGCAGCTTGGCCTTCTATCCGGGCGGTGAAAAACTGTTTTTT.